This TCR beta chain derives from a study of blood T cell repertoires in COVID-19. Study at large: The study drew acute and convalescent COVID-19 samples from the United States, Italy and Spain. Nucleic acid was either cDNA or gDNA, and it came from T cells, B-cell-depleted T cells, or PBMCs.

CDR3 size: 15 residues. Germline V gene data show CDR1 as SNHLY and CDR2 as FYNNEI. Deletions cut 7 bases from V and 2 bases from J, with 16 bases between. Authors' methods: Nucleated cell counts were estimated from reference gene primer amplification. Libraries were prepared by immunoSEQ multiplex PCR; TCRdb keeps only in-frame clonotypes and omits some of them. That table supplies the V and J calls and clone size; D and trimming were determined from the DNA. The repertoire holds around 100,000 clones, with approximately 85% as singletons. The J gene is TRBJ2-3, the V gene TRBV2; TRBD2 is a possible D gene (5 bases). The sample was peripheral blood. This receptor was taken from a middle-aged man with active or convalescent COVID-19. CDR3 in amino acids: CASTMALGDTDTQYF. As DNA, the CDR3 is TGTGCCAGCACTATGGCACTCGGGGACACAGATACGCAGTATTTT.